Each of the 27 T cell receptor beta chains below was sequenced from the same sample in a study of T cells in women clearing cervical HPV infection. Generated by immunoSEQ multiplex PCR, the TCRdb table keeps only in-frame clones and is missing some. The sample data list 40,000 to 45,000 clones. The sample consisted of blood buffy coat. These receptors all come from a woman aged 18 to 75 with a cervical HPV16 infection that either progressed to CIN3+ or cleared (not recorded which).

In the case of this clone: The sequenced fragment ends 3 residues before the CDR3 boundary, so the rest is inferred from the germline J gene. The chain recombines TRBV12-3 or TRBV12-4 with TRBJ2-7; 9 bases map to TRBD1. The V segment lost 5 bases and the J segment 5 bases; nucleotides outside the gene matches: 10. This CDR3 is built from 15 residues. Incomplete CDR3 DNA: TGTGCCAGCAGTATTTCCGGGACAGGGAGCCACGAG. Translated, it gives CASSISGTGSHE. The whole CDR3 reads CASSISGTGSHEQYF.

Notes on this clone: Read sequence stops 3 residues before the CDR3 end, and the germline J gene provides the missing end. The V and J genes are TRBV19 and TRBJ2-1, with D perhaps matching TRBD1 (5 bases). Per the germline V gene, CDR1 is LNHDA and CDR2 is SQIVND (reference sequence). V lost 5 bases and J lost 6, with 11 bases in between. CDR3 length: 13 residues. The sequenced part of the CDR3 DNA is TGTGCCAGTAGTCCGACAGCCGGCAATGAG. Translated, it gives CASSPTAGNE. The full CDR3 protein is CASSPTAGNEQFF.

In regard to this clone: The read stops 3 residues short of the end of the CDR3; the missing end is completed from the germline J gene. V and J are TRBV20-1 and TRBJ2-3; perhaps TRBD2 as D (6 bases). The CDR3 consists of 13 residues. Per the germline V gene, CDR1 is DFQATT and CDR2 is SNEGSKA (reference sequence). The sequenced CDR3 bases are TGCAGTGCTTTGAAGGAGGGGAGGAAGGCG. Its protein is CSALKEGRKA. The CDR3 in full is CSALKEGRKAQYF.

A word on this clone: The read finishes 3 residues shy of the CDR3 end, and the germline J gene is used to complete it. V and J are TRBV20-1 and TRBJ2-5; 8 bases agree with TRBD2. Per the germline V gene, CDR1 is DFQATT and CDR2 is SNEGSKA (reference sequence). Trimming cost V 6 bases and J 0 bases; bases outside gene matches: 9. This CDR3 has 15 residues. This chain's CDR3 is CSAKDGGGYQETQYF. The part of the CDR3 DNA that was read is TGCAGTGCCAAGGACGGGGGGGGGTACCAAGAGACC.

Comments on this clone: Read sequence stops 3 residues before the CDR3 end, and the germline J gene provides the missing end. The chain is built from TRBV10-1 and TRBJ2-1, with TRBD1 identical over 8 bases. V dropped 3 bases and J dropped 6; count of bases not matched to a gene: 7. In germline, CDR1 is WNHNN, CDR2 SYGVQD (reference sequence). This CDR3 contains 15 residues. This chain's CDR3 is CASSDSGQGVNEQFF. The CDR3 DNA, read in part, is TGCGCCAGCAGTGATTCCGGACAGGGTGTCAATGAG.

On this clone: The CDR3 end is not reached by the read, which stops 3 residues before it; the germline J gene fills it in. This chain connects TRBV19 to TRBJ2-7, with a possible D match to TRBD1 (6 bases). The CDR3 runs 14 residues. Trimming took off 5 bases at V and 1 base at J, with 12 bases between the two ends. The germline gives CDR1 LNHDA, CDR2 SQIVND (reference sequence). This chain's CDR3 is CASSDRPQSYEQYF. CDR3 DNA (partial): TGTGCCAGTAGTGACAGGCCACAGTCCTACGAG.

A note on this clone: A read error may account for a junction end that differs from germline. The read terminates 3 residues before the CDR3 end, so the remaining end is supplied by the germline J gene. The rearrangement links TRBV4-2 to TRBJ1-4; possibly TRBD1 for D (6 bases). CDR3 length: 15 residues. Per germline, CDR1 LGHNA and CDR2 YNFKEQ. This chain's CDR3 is CASSITGLPNEKLFF. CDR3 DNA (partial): TGCGCCAGCAGCATAACAGGGTTACCTAATGAAAAA.

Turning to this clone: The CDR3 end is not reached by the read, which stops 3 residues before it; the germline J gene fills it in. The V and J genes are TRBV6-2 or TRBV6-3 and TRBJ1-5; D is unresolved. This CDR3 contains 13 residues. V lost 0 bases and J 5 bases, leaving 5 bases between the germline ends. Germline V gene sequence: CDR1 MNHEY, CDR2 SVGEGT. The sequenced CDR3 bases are TGTGCCAGCAGTTACTCGCGGGATCAGCCC. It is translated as CASSYSRDQP. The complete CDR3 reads CASSYSRDQPQHF.

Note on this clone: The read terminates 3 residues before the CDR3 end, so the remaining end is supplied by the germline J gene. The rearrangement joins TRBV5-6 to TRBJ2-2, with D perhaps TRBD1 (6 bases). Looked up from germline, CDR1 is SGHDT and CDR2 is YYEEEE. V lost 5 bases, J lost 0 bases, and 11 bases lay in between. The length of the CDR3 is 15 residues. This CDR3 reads CASSPDRSNTGELFF. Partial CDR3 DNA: TGTGCCAGCAGTCCCGACAGGTCGAACACCGGGGAG. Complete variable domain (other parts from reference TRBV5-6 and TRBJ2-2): DAGVTQSPTHLIKTRGQQVTLRCSPKSGHDTVSWYQQALGQGPQFIFQYYEEEERQRGNFPDRFSGHQFPNYSSELNVNALLLGDSALYLCASSPDRSNTGELFFGEGSRLTVL.

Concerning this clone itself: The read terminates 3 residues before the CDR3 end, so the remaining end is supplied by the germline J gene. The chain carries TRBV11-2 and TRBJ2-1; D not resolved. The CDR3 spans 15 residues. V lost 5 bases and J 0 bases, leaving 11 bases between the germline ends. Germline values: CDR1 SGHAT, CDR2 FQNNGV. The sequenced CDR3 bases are TGTGCCAGCAGCCCCGTTTCTAGCTCCTACAATGAG. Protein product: CASSPVSSSYNE. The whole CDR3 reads CASSPVSSSYNEQFF.

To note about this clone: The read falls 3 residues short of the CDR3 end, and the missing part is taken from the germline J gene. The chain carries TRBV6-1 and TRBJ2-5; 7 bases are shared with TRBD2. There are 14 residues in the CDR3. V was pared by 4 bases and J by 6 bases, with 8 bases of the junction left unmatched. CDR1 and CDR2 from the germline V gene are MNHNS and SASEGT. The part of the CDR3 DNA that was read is TGTGCCAGCAGTGTGGTCACTAGCGAGAAGACC. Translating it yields CASSVVTSEKT. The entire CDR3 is CASSVVTSEKTQYF.

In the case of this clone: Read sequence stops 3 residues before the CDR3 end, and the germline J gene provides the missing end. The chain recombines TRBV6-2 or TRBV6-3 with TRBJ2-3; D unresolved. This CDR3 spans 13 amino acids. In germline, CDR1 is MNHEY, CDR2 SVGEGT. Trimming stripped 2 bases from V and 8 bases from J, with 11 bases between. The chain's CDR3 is CASSYNSPATQYF. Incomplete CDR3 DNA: TGTGCCAGCAGTTACAACAGCCCAGCTACG.

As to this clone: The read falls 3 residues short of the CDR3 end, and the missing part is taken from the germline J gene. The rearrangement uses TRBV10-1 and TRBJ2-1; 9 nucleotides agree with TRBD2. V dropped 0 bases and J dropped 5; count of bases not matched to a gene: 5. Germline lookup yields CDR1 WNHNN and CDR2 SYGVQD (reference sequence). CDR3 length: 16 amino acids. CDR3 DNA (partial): TGCGCCAGCAGTGAGTCAAGGCCTAGCGGGGACAATGAG. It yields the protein CASSESRPSGDNE. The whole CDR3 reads CASSESRPSGDNEQFF.

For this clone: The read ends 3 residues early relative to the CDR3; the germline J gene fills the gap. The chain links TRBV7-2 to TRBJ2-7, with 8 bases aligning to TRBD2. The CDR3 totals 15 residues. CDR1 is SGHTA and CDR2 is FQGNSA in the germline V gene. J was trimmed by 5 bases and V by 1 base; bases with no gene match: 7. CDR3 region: CASSLVGLVGDEQYF. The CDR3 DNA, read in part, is TGTGCCAGCAGCTTAGTGGGACTAGTTGGAGACGAG.

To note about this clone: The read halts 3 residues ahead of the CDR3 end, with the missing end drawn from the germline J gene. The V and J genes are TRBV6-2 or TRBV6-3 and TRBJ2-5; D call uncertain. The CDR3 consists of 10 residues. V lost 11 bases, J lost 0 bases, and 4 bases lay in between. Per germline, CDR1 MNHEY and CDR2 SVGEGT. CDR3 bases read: TGTGCCCTAAACCAAGAGACC. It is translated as CALNQET. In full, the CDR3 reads CALNQETQYF.

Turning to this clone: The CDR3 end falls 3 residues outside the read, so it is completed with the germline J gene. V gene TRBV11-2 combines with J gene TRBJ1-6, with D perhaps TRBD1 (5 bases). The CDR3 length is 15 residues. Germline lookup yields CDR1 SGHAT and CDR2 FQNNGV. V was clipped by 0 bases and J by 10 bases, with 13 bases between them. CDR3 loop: CASSLEPGVRSPLHF. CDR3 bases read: TGTGCCAGCAGCTTAGAGCCGGGGGTAAGGTCACCC.

The CDR3 is CASSQTGDEQYF. Partial CDR3 DNA: TGCGCCAGCAGCCAGACAGGGGACGAG. The chain uses TRBV5-1 and TRBJ2-7; TRBD1 aligns across 8 bases. Coverage ceases 3 residues before the CDR3 finishes, and the germline J gene fills in the end. The CDR3 consists of 12 residues. Germline V gene sequence: CDR1 SGHRS, CDR2 YFSETQ. Trimming took 4 bases from V and 5 from J; bases not matched to a gene: 2.

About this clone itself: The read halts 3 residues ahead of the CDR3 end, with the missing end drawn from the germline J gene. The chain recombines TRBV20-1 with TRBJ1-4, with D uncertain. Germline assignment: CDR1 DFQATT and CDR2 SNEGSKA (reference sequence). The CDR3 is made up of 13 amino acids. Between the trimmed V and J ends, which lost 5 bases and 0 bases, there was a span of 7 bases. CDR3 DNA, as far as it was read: TGCAGTGCTTACACCGCAACTAATGAAAAA. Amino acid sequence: CSAYTATNEK. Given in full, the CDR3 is CSAYTATNEKLFF.

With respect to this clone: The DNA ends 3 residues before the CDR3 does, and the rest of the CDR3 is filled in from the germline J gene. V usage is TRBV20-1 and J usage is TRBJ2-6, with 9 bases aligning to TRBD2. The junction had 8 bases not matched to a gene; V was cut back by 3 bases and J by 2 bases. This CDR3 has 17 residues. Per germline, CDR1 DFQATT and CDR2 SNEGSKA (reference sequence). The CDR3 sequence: CSARMVSGGAGANVLTF. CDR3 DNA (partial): TGCAGTGCTAGGATGGTTAGCGGGGGCGCTGGGGCCAACGTC.

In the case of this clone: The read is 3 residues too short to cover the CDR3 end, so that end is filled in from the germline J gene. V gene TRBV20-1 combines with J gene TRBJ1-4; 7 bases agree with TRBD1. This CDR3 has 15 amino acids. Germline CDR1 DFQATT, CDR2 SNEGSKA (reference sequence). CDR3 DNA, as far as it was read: TGCAGTGCTGGGGCCAGGGGGACAGCTTACACTAAA. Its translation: CSAGARGTAYTK. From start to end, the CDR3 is CSAGARGTAYTKLFF.

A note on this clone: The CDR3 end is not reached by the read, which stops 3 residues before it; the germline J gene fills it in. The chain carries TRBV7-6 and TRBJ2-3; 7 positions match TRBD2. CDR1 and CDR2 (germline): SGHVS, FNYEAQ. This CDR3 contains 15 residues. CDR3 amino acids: CASSFGSGGSETQYF. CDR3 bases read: TGTGCCAGCAGCTTTGGGTCGGGGGGAAGCGAGACG. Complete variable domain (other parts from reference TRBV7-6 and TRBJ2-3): GAGVSQSPRYKVTKRGQDVALRCDPISGHVSLYWYRQALGQGPEFLTYFNYEAQQDKSGLPNDRFSAERPEGSISTLTIQRTEQRDSAMYRCASSFGSGGSETQYFGPGTRLTVL.

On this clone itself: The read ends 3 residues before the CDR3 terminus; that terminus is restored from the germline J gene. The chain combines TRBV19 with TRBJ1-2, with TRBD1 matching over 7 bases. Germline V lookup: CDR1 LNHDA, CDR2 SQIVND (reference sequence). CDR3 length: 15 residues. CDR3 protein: CASSEQGRTYNDYTF. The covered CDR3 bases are TGTGCCAGTAGTGAACAGGGGAGGACCTACAATGAC.

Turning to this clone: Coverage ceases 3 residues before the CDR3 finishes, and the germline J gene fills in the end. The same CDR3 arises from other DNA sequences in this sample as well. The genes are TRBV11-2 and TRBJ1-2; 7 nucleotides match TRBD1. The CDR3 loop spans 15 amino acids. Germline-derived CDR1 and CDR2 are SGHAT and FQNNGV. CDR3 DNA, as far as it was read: TGTGCCAGCAGCTTAGATAGGACAGGTCTCGGGGGT. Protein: CASSLDRTGLGG. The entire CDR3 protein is CASSLDRTGLGGYTF.

The CDR3 reads CASSFGGTQGYTF. The sequenced CDR3 bases are TGTGCCAGCAGCTTTGGGGGGACCCAAGGC. The rearrangement joins TRBV7-3 to TRBJ1-2; weak D call: TRBD1 (5 bases). The sequence runs out 3 residues before the end of the CDR3; the remainder is reconstructed from the germline J gene. The CDR3 is made up of 13 amino acids. Looked up from germline, CDR1 is SGHTA and CDR2 is FQGTGA.

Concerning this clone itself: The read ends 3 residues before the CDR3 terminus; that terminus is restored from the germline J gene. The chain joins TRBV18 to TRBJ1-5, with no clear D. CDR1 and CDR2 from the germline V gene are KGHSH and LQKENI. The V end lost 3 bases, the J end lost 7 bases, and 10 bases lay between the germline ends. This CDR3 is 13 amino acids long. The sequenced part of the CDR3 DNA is TGTGCCAGCTCACCCCAGCTTAGCCAGCCC. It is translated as CASSPQLSQP. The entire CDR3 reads CASSPQLSQPQHF.

The CDR3 sequence: CASSSTGTTNEKLFF. The CDR3 DNA, read in part, is TGTGCCAGCAGCTCCACAGGGACAACTAATGAAAAA. The chain joins TRBV7-2 to TRBJ1-4; perhaps TRBD1 as D (6 bases). Coverage ceases 3 residues before the CDR3 finishes, and the germline J gene fills in the end. This CDR3 is built from 15 residues. Per the germline V gene, CDR1 is SGHTA and CDR2 is FQGNSA. The V gene lost 4 bases and the J gene lost 0 bases, with 9 bases spanning the gap.

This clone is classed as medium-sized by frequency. The CDR3 here is CASSSPSQETQYF. The CDR3 DNA, read in part, is TGTGCCAGCAGCTCCCCCTCCCAAGAGACC. The rearrangement links TRBV11-2 to TRBJ2-5; unclear D gene. The read stops 3 residues short of the end of the CDR3; the missing end is completed from the germline J gene. CDR1 SGHAT and CDR2 FQNNGV come from the germline V gene. Between the trimmed V and J ends, which lost 4 bases and 1 base, there was a span of 7 bases. This CDR3 comprises 13 residues.